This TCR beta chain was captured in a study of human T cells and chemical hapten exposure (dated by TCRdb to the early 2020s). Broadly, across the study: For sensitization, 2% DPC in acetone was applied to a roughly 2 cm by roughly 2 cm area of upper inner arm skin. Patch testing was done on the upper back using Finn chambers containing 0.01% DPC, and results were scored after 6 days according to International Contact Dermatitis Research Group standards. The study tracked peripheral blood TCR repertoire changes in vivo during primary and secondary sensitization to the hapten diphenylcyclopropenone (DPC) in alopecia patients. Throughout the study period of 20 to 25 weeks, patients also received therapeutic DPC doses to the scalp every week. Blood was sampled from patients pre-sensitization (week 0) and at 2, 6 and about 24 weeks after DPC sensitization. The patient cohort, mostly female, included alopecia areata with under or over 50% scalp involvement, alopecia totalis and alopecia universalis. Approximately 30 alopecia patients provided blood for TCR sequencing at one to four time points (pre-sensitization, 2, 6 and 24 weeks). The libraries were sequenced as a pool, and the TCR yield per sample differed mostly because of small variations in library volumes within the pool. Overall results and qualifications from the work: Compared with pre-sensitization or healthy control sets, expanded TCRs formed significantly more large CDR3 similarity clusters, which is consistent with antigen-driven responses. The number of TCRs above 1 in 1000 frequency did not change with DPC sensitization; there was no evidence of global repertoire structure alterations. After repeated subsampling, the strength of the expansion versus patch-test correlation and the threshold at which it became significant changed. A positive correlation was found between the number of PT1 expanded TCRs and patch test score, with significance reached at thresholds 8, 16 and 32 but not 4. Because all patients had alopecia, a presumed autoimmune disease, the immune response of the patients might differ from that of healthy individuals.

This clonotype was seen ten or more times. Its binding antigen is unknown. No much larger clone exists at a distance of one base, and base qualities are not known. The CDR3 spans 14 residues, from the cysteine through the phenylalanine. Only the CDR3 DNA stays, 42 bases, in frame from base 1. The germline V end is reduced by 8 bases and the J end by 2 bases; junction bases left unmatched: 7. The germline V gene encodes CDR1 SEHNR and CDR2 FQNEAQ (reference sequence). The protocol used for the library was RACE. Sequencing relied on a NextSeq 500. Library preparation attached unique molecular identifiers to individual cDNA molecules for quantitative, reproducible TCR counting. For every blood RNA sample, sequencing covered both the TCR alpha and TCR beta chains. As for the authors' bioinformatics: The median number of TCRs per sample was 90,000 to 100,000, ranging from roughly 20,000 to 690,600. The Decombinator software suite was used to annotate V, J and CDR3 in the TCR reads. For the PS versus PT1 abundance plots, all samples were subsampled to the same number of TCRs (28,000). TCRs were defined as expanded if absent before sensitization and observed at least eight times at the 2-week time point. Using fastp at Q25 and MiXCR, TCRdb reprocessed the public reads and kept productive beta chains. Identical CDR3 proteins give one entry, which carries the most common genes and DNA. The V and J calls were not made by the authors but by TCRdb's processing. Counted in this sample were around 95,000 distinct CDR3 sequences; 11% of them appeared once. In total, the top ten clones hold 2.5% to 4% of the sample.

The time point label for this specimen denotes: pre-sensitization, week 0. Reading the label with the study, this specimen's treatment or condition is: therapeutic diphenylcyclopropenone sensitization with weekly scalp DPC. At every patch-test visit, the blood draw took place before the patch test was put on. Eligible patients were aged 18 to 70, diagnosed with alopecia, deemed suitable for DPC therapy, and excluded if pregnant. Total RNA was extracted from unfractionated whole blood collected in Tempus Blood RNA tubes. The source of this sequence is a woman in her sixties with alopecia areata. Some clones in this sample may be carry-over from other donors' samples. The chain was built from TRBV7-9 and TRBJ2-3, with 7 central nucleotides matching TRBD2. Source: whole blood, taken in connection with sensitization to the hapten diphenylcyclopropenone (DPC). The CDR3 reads CASGGTTTTDTQYF. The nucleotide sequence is TGTGCCAGCGGAGGGACTACCACCACAGATACGCAGTATTTT. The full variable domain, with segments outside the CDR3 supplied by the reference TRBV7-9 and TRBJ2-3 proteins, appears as DTGVSQNPRHKITKRGQNVTFRCDPISEHNRLYWYRQTLGQGPEFLTYFQNEAQLEKSRLLSDRFSAERPKGSFSTLEIQRTEQGDSAMYLCASGGTTTTDTQYFGPGTRLTVL.